The 30 T cell receptor beta chains listed next were all sequenced from one sample in a study of T cells after yellow fever vaccination (dated by TCRdb to between 2019 and 2020). The library was generated by 5' RACE. The data were produced on an Illumina HiSeq 2500. Using fastp trimming at Q25 and MiXCR clonotype assembly, TCRdb reanalyzed the public sequencing data and kept in-frame beta chains. All rows with the same CDR3 protein become a single entry with the most common DNA and genes. Present in this sample are approximately 550,000 distinct CDR3 sequences, around an eighth of which were seen just once. The ten largest make up 11% to 15% of the sample. The sample's treatment or condition label, in plain terms: live attenuated yellow fever vaccine strain. The sample in question was PBMCs, obtained on the day of the yellow fever booster vaccination. These receptors were taken from a man aged 25-45 years who received the YFV17D yellow fever vaccine.

This clonotype was detected a few times. The genes are TRBV5-1 and TRBJ2-3; D gene ambiguous. Germline CDR1 reads SGHRS; CDR2 reads YFSETQ. The ends were cut back, 0 bases at V and 1 base at J, with 9 bases in the middle. This CDR3 has 15 residues. As DNA, the CDR3 is TGCGCCAGCAGCTTGGTGGTGGACGGCACAGATACGCAGTATTTT. As protein: CASSLVVDGTDTQYF.

This clonotype appeared a few times. The J gene is TRBJ2-2, the V gene TRBV20-1; D not certain. Trimming removed 5 bases from V and 7 bases from J, with 11 bases in between. The CDR3 totals 12 residues. Germline loops: CDR1 DFQATT, CDR2 SNEGSKA (reference sequence). The chain's CDR3 is CSARSDIGELFF. Here the CDR3 DNA reads TGCAGTGCTCGGAGCGATATCGGGGAGCTGTTTTTT.

This clonotype was seen a few times. J is TRBJ2-3 and V is TRBV30, with D unresolved. The CDR3 contains 15 residues. Germline assignment: CDR1 GTSNPN and CDR2 SVGIG (reference sequence). V was shortened by 2 bases and J by 0 bases, with 12 bases between the two germline ends. CDR3 loop: CAWSRSMGSTDTQYF. Written as DNA, the CDR3 is TGTGCCTGGAGTCGGTCCATGGGGAGCACAGATACGCAGTATTTT.

The gene calls are TRBV25-1 and TRBJ2-7; 10 bases match TRBD1. CDR1 and CDR2 (germline): MGHDK, SYGVNS. This CDR3 has 17 residues. Trimming took 1 base from V and 7 from J; bases not matched to a gene: 13. CDR3 in DNA: TGTGCCAGCAGTGAATTATTGCCGGATTGGGACAGGGGAGAGCAGTACTTC. As protein: CASSELLPDWDRGEQYF.

This sequence joins TRBV5-6 and TRBJ2-5; the D gene is possibly TRBD1 (5 bases). Germline CDR1 reads SGHDT; CDR2 reads YYEEEE. CDR3 length: 15 residues. The V and J ends lost 0 bases and 1 base respectively, with 10 bases between them. The CDR3 nucleotides are TGTGCCAGCAGCTTGGCCTTGGACACCCAAGAGACCCAGTACTTC. Translating it yields CASSLALDTQETQYF.

The chain has TRBV9 and TRBJ2-2, with 7 nucleotides matching TRBD1. Germline V gene data show CDR1 as SGDLS and CDR2 as YYNGEE. V dropped 3 bases and J dropped 5; count of bases not matched to a gene: 4. This CDR3 has 14 residues. CDR3 in DNA: TGTGCCAGCAGCGGACCGACAGGGACCGGGGAGCTGTTTTTT. Amino acids: CASSGPTGTGELFF.

The rearrangement joins TRBV10-1 to TRBJ2-3, with D maybe TRBD2 (5 bases). Trimming removed 3 bases at V and 12 bases at J, with 13 bases between. Germline V gene data show CDR1 as WNHNN and CDR2 as SYGVQD (reference sequence). The CDR3 contains 12 residues. The CDR3 reads CASSDPDAGQYF. CDR3 DNA sequence: TGCGCCAGCAGTGACCCAGACGCGGGCCAGTATTTT.

In this sample, this clonotype turned up a few times. The chain joins TRBV6-2 or TRBV6-3 to TRBJ2-6; maybe TRBD2 (5 bases). The germline CDR1 and CDR2 sequences are MNHEY and SVGEGT. This CDR3 has 15 amino acids. V shed 2 bases and J shed 2 bases, with 7 bases lying between them. This CDR3 is CASSYEGTGANVLTF. The CDR3 DNA is TGTGCCAGCAGTTACGAGGGAACTGGGGCCAACGTCCTGACTTTC.

This clonotype was detected only a few times. The V call is TRBV10-3, the J call TRBJ2-1, with 10 bases identical to TRBD2. CDR1 is ENHRY and CDR2 is SYGVKD in the germline V gene. This CDR3 has 14 residues. The V segment lost 10 bases and the J segment 9 bases; nucleotides outside the gene matches: 12. The CDR3 region has the DNA TGTGCCACCGGGCGAGCGGGAGGGCCAATTGAGCAGTTCTTC. Residues: CATGRAGGPIEQFF.

This sequence joins TRBV29-1 and TRBJ2-7; the D gene is possibly TRBD1 (6 bases). This CDR3 comprises 13 residues. V was trimmed by 5 bases and J by 3 bases, leaving 14 bases between them. Germline values: CDR1 SQVTM, CDR2 ANQGSEA. CDR3 sequence reads: CSVPGQHRYEQYF. The CDR3 coding sequence is TGCAGCGTTCCAGGACAGCATCGCTACGAGCAGTACTTC.

This sequence joins TRBV18 and TRBJ1-6; D may be TRBD1 (5 bases). CDR3 length: 13 amino acids. Germline assignment: CDR1 KGHSH and CDR2 LQKENI. V lost 5 bases and J 10 bases, leaving 12 bases between the germline ends. The CDR3 DNA sequence: TGTGCCAGCTCATATGAGGGGAACTCACCCCTCCACTTT. This translates into CASSYEGNSPLHF.

Only a few counts were recorded for this clonotype. V is TRBV7-3 and J is TRBJ2-7; TRBD2 matches at 8 bases. The CDR3 spans 15 residues. Looked up from germline, CDR1 is SGHTA and CDR2 is FQGTGA. V lost 2 bases to trimming and J lost 6 bases; unmatched junction nucleotides: 9. The DNA for the CDR3 is TGTGCCAGCAGCTTACTGGGCGGGAGGACGTCCGAGCAGTACTTC. Protein sequence: CASSLLGGRTSEQYF.

Only a few counts were recorded for this clonotype. V gene TRBV6-2 or TRBV6-3 combines with J gene TRBJ2-7, with 9 nucleotides matching TRBD2. Per germline, CDR1 MNHEY and CDR2 SVGEGT. J was trimmed by 2 bases and V by 5 bases; bases with no gene match: 4. The CDR3 runs 14 residues. The CDR3 region is CASSLRGRAYEQYF. CDR3 bases: TGTGCCAGCAGTCTTCGCGGGAGGGCCTACGAGCAGTACTTC.

The CDR3 bases are TGCAGCGGAGATCGGGGTATGAACACTGAAGCTTTCTTT. Its translation is CSGDRGMNTEAFF. The rearrangement links TRBV20-1 to TRBJ1-1; D not resolved. From germline, CDR1 is DFQATT and CDR2 SNEGSKA (reference sequence). This CDR3 has 13 amino acids.

The rearrangement links TRBV7-9 to TRBJ1-2, with 7 bases aligning to TRBD1. V gave up 0 bases and J gave up 4 bases; unmatched junction bases: 2. CDR3 length equals 14 residues. Germline lookup yields CDR1 SEHNR and CDR2 FQNEAQ (reference sequence). CDR3 region: CASSLAGGSYGYTF. The DNA for the CDR3 is TGTGCCAGCAGCTTAGCAGGGGGCAGCTATGGCTACACCTTC. Full variable domain (remainder filled in from reference TRBV7-9 and TRBJ1-2): DTGVSQNPRHKITKRGQNVTFRCDPISEHNRLYWYRQTLGQGPEFLTYFQNEAQLEKSRLLSDRFSAERPKGSFSTLEIQRTEQGDSAMYLCASSLAGGSYGYTFGSGTRLTVV.

The V and J genes are TRBV4-3 and TRBJ2-7, with TRBD2 as a possible D gene (5 bases). This CDR3 comprises 17 residues. The germline CDR1 and CDR2 sequences are LGHNA and YSLEER. Trimming removed 1 base from V and 1 base from J, with 17 bases in between. The CDR3 loop reads CASSQVVAGRESYEQYF. The CDR3 DNA follows: TGCGCCAGCAGCCAAGTTGTGGCTGGGAGAGAGTCCTACGAGCAGTACTTC.

This chain joins TRBV20-1 and TRBJ2-3; 7 bases map to TRBD1. The V segment lost 5 bases and the J segment 4 bases; nucleotides outside the gene matches: 3. Per the germline V gene, CDR1 is DFQATT and CDR2 is SNEGSKA (reference sequence). The CDR3 runs to 12 residues. The CDR3 protein is CSAHRGADTQYF. The CDR3 DNA sequence: TGCAGTGCTCACAGGGGAGCAGATACGCAGTATTTT.

This clonotype was detected a few times. This sequence joins TRBV6-5 and TRBJ1-6, with 7 bases that match TRBD1. The junction had 5 bases not matched to a gene; V was cut back by 0 bases and J by 9 bases. The CDR3 length is 15 residues. Per germline, CDR1 MNHEY and CDR2 SVGAGI. The CDR3 DNA sequence: TGTGCCAGCAGTTACTCAGTACAGGGGAGTTCACCCCTCCACTTT. This translates into CASSYSVQGSSPLHF.

The rearrangement joins TRBV6-5 to TRBJ2-4, with D maybe TRBD1 (5 bases). Per germline, CDR1 MNHEY and CDR2 SVGAGI. The CDR3 length is 17 residues. V was shortened by 2 bases and J by 1 base, with 15 bases between the two germline ends. The CDR3 DNA sequence: TGTGCCAGCAGTTACCCGCAAAGGGCAGGGGCCAAAAACATTCAGTACTTC. It codes for CASSYPQRAGAKNIQYF.

This sequence joins TRBV2 and TRBJ2-1; TRBD2 matches at 7 bases. The V segment lost 8 bases and the J segment 9 bases; nucleotides outside the gene matches: 4. This CDR3 contains 11 residues. CDR1 is SNHLY, CDR2 FYNNEI, per germline. The CDR3 here is CASQTSAEQFF. CDR3 coding DNA: TGTGCCAGCCAAACTAGCGCTGAGCAGTTCTTC.

The V call is TRBV6-1, the J call TRBJ2-5; 7 bases agree with TRBD1. Losses at the gene ends were 6 bases for V and 0 bases for J; bases not matched to a gene: 1. Germline V gene data show CDR1 as MNHNS and CDR2 as SASEGT. CDR3 length equals 13 residues. DNA of the CDR3: TGTGCCAGCAGCAGGGGGTACCAAGAGACCCAGTACTTC. It yields the protein CASSRGYQETQYF.

The chain couples TRBV28 to TRBJ2-7; the D gene is possibly TRBD2 (6 bases). This CDR3 is built from 15 residues. Germline-derived CDR1 and CDR2 are MDHEN and SYDVKM. CDR3 DNA: TGTGCGATAGCAGGAGCAGTGGGAGGCTCCTACGAGCAGTACTTC. Amino acids: CAIAGAVGGSYEQYF.

The chain couples TRBV20-1 to TRBJ1-1; D gene unclear. V was clipped by 0 bases and J by 6 bases, with 11 bases between them. The CDR3 has 13 amino acids. CDR1 and CDR2 from the germline V gene are DFQATT and SNEGSKA (reference sequence). CDR3 protein: CSARDLGFAEAFF. DNA for the CDR3: TGCAGTGCTAGAGATCTGGGGTTCGCTGAAGCTTTCTTT.

The V call is TRBV7-3, the J call TRBJ2-7; the match to TRBD2 covers 10 bases. Unmatched junction bases numbered 7, after V lost 5 bases and J lost 6 bases. Germline V gene sequence: CDR1 SGHTA, CDR2 FQGTGA. The CDR3 has 14 amino acids. Written as DNA, the CDR3 is TGTGCCAGCAGCCCCAGCGGGAGGGTAGGCGAGCAGTACTTC. Protein product: CASSPSGRVGEQYF.

The chain recombines TRBV28 with TRBJ1-5, with 8 bases aligning to TRBD1. Trimming cost V 5 bases and J 5 bases; bases outside gene matches: 8. The CDR3 length is 15 residues. In germline, CDR1 is MDHEN, CDR2 SYDVKM. CDR3 DNA: TGTGCCAGCAGTGCCCGGACAGGGATTGATCAGCCCCAGCATTTT. Its protein is CASSARTGIDQPQHF.

The J gene is TRBJ1-1, the V gene TRBV29-1; D is uncertain. The CDR3 spans 14 residues. Trimming left V 0 bases short and J 7 bases short, with 15 bases between. Per germline, CDR1 SQVTM and CDR2 ANQGSEA. The CDR3 nucleotides read TGCAGCGTTGAAGATAGGGCCGGTAAGCTTGAAGCTTTCTTT. Translation: CSVEDRAGKLEAFF.

This clonotype was picked up a small number of times. The V and J genes are TRBV12-3 or TRBV12-4 and TRBJ2-7, with D perhaps TRBD2 (5 bases). This CDR3 region has 13 residues. V dropped 11 bases and J dropped 0 bases, with 14 bases sitting between them. CDR3 nucleotides: TGTGCCTGTGCGGGCCTACGCTCCTACGAGCAGTACTTC. Encoded protein: CACAGLRSYEQYF.

The rearrangement uses TRBV20-1 and TRBJ2-5; TRBD2 matches at 13 bases. In germline, CDR1 is DFQATT, CDR2 SNEGSKA (reference sequence). J was trimmed by 5 bases and V by 6 bases; bases with no gene match: 9. This CDR3 has 15 amino acids. The CDR3 sequence: CSAGPGTSGTETQYF. In DNA form, the CDR3 reads TGCAGTGCAGGACCCGGGACTAGCGGGACGGAGACCCAGTACTTC.

The chain employs TRBV7-2 and TRBJ1-1; TRBD1 matches 7 bases. Germline V gives CDR1 SGHTA, CDR2 FQGNSA. V was pared by 1 base and J by 3 bases, with 5 bases of the junction left unmatched. The CDR3 covers 15 residues. The CDR3 reads CASSLGYRGYTEAFF. The CDR3 DNA follows: TGTGCCAGCAGCTTAGGGTACAGGGGTTACACTGAAGCTTTCTTT. Full variable domain (rest looked up from reference TRBV7-2 and TRBJ1-1): GAGVSQSPSNKVTEKGKDVELRCDPISGHTALYWYRQSLGQGLEFLIYFQGNSAPDKSGLPSDRFSAERTGGSVSTLTIQRTQQEDSAVYLCASSLGYRGYTEAFFGQGTRLTVV.

This clonotype was counted many times. This chain joins TRBV13 and TRBJ2-1; 11 bases line up with TRBD2. V lost 6 bases to trimming and J lost 6 bases; unmatched junction nucleotides: 4. The CDR3 runs to 14 residues. Germline CDR1 is PRHDT and CDR2 is FYEKMQ (reference sequence). CDR3 region: CASSGLAGGNEQFF. The DNA of the CDR3 is TGTGCCAGCAGTGGGCTAGCGGGGGGCAATGAGCAGTTCTTC.